Below are 5 T cell receptor beta chains sequenced from a single sample in a study of identical twins. TCRdb re-called the 5' RACE reads with MiXCR, one entry per CDR3 protein. The profile shows about 210,000 distinct CDR3 sequences, roughly 10% of them singletons. Sequenced input: memory (CD45RO+) T cells sorted from blood. The receptors were gathered from a woman in her late teens or twenties in good health.

The chain employs TRBV7-6 and TRBJ2-1; 9 bases fit TRBD2. The germline V gene encodes CDR1 SGHVS and CDR2 FNYEAQ. The V gene end was trimmed by 5 bases and the J gene end by 8 bases; junction bases not matched to a gene: 10. CDR3 length: 15 residues. The CDR3 protein is CASSPYSGGKDEQFF. CDR3 DNA sequence: TGTGCCAGCAGCCCCTATAGCGGGGGCAAGGATGAGCAGTTCTTC.

This clonotype was seen repeatedly, ten times or more. The chain links TRBV11-2 to TRBJ2-1; 8 positions match TRBD2. The V gene's germline CDR1 is SGHAT and CDR2 FQNNGV. After removal of 3 bases from V and 6 bases from J, the junction contained 16 bases not matched to a gene. The CDR3 covers 18 residues. The CDR3 region has the DNA TGTGCCAGCAGCTTCCGCAGCCAAGCGGGAGCGAAGCGCAATGAGCAGTTCTTC. Translating it yields CASSFRSQAGAKRNEQFF.

The CDR3: CASCLRAGEQYF. The CDR3 coding sequence is TGTGCCAGTTGTCTTAGGGCAGGCGAGCAGTACTTC. The genes are TRBV6-2 or TRBV6-3 and TRBJ2-7; the D is unclear. This CDR3 comprises 12 residues. The ends were cut back, 9 bases at V and 6 bases at J, with 15 bases in the middle. Germline lookup yields CDR1 MNHEY and CDR2 SVGEGT.

The V gene is TRBV10-3, the J gene TRBJ2-5, with TRBD2 matching 14 bases. V dropped 0 bases and J dropped 6; count of bases not matched to a gene: 3. The CDR3 spans 16 residues. Germline assignment: CDR1 ENHRY and CDR2 SYGVKD. The CDR3 DNA sequence: TGTGCCATCAGTGAGTCGACTAGCGGGAGGGCGAAGACCCAGTACTTC. This gives the protein CAISESTSGRAKTQYF.

This clonotype is a singleton in its sample. The chain uses TRBV9 and TRBJ2-1; 7 bases fit TRBD2. The CDR3 length is 15 residues. The J segment lost 2 bases and the V segment lost 3 bases, leaving 5 bases of the junction unmatched. CDR1 and CDR2 from the germline V gene are SGDLS and YYNGEE. CDR3 bases: TGTGCCAGCAGCGAAATTAGCGGGCCCTACAATGAGCAGTTCTTC. This codes for CASSEISGPYNEQFF.